This is a list of T cell receptor beta chains from one sample in a study of T-cell memory formation after mild COVID-19. TCRdb passed the 5' RACE reads through MiXCR, listing each CDR3 protein once. Of 95,000 to 110,000 distinct CDR3 sequences listed, about an eighth were seen once; the top ten hold 35% to 50%. Source material: PBMCs or a T cell subset sorted from them (not recorded which). The receptors derive from a man aged 18-30 years who had mild COVID-19 (a few samples of this study predate the infection). Cell type and time point are not known. Each CDR3 is given with its conserved first and last residue. The order of the fields is J gene, clone size, V gene, D gene, CDR3 protein, CDR3 DNA. The D gene is left open where the match is weak. Some rows mark clone size as missing; the rest say once, few, many or name a class of expanded clone.

j_gene: TRBJ2-5
abundance: few
v_gene: TRBV21-1
d_gene: .
CDR3aa: CASSIWTGTRETQYF
CDR3nt: TGTGCCAGCAGCATTTGGACAGGGACTAGGGAGACCCAGTACTTC

j_gene: TRBJ2-2
abundance: few
v_gene: TRBV9
d_gene: TRBD1
CDR3aa: CASSVQGAGDTGELFF
CDR3nt: TGTGCCAGCAGCGTACAGGGGGCTGGGGACACCGGGGAGCTGTTTTTT

j_gene: TRBJ2-3
abundance: .
v_gene: TRBV4-3
d_gene: .
CDR3aa: CASSQGGLADTDTQYF
CDR3nt: TGCGCCAGCAGCCAAGGGGGGCTAGCGGACACAGATACGCAGTATTTT

j_gene: TRBJ1-6
abundance: few
v_gene: TRBV5-1
d_gene: .
CDR3aa: CASSLALQGNSPLHF
CDR3nt: TGCGCCAGCAGCTTGGCCTTACAGGGAAATTCACCCCTCCACTTT

j_gene: TRBJ2-7
abundance: .
v_gene: TRBV30
d_gene: TRBD1
CDR3aa: CAWSDRRQGPDGEQYF
CDR3nt: TGTGCCTGGAGTGACCGCCGACAGGGACCTGATGGCGAGCAGTACTTC

j_gene: TRBJ2-5
abundance: .
v_gene: TRBV3-1
d_gene: TRBD2
CDR3aa: CASSRASGGQETQYF
CDR3nt: TGTGCCAGCAGCCGGGCTAGCGGGGGACAAGAGACCCAGTACTTC

j_gene: TRBJ2-7
abundance: .
v_gene: TRBV29-1
d_gene: .
CDR3aa: CSVVGQSAYEQYF
CDR3nt: TGCAGCGTTGTAGGGCAGTCCGCCTACGAGCAGTACTTC

j_gene: TRBJ2-7
abundance: many
v_gene: TRBV27
d_gene: .
CDR3aa: CASSFGRSYEQYF
CDR3nt: TGTGCCAGCAGTTTTGGCAGATCCTACGAGCAGTACTTC

j_gene: TRBJ2-3
abundance: few
v_gene: TRBV5-5
d_gene: .
CDR3aa: CASSQGGGLTDTQYF
CDR3nt: TGTGCCAGCAGTCAGGGGGGGGGCCTCACAGATACGCAGTATTTT

j_gene: TRBJ2-6
abundance: .
v_gene: TRBV7-9
d_gene: .
CDR3aa: CASSLDSERRAGANVLTF
CDR3nt: TGTGCCAGCAGCTTAGACTCGGAGAGAAGAGCTGGGGCCAACGTCCTGACTTTC

j_gene: TRBJ2-5
abundance: few
v_gene: TRBV10-2
d_gene: .
CDR3aa: CASAGFLEETQYF
CDR3nt: TGCGCCAGCGCGGGATTTTTGGAAGAGACCCAGTACTTC

j_gene: TRBJ1-1
abundance: many
v_gene: TRBV6-6
d_gene: .
CDR3aa: CASIWGTEAFF
CDR3nt: TGTGCCAGCATCTGGGGCACTGAAGCTTTCTTT

j_gene: TRBJ1-1
abundance: few
v_gene: TRBV2
d_gene: TRBD1
CDR3aa: CASRRTGVVTEAFF
CDR3nt: TGTGCCAGCAGACGGACAGGGGTAGTCACTGAAGCTTTCTTT

j_gene: TRBJ1-1
abundance: .
v_gene: TRBV13
d_gene: .
CDR3aa: CASCVTGNTEAFF
CDR3nt: TGTGCCAGCTGCGTGACAGGGAACACTGAAGCTTTCTTT

j_gene: TRBJ1-5
abundance: few
v_gene: TRBV27
d_gene: .
CDR3aa: CASSPSKNQPQHF
CDR3nt: TGTGCCAGCAGTCCCTCTAAGAATCAGCCCCAGCATTTT

j_gene: TRBJ2-3
abundance: .
v_gene: TRBV6-6
d_gene: TRBD2
CDR3aa: CASSLGTSGFPDTQYF
CDR3nt: TGTGCCAGCAGTTTGGGGACTAGCGGGTTCCCAGATACGCAGTATTTT

j_gene: TRBJ1-5
abundance: few
v_gene: TRBV24-1
d_gene: TRBD1
CDR3aa: CATSEPDRGDNQPQHF
CDR3nt: TGTGCCACCAGTGAGCCTGACAGGGGCGATAATCAGCCCCAGCATTTT

j_gene: TRBJ2-7
abundance: .
v_gene: TRBV7-9
d_gene: .
CDR3aa: CASGSGYEQYF
CDR3nt: TGTGCCAGCGGCAGTGGGTACGAGCAGTACTTC

j_gene: TRBJ1-1
abundance: .
v_gene: TRBV12-3/TRBV12-4
d_gene: .
CDR3aa: CASTGEGDANTEAFF
CDR3nt: TGTGCCAGCACCGGAGAGGGGGACGCGAACACTGAAGCTTTCTTT

j_gene: TRBJ2-2
abundance: few
v_gene: TRBV12-3/TRBV12-4
d_gene: TRBD1
CDR3aa: CASSLDRTNTGELFF
CDR3nt: TGTGCCAGCAGTCTGGACAGGACGAACACCGGGGAGCTGTTTTTT

j_gene: TRBJ1-1
abundance: few
v_gene: TRBV29-1
d_gene: .
CDR3aa: CSVGTTLAGPEAFF
CDR3nt: TGCAGCGTGGGTACAACATTAGCGGGGCCTGAAGCTTTCTTT

j_gene: TRBJ2-7
abundance: few
v_gene: TRBV12-3/TRBV12-4
d_gene: .
CDR3aa: CASSLAGMDYEQYF
CDR3nt: TGTGCCAGCAGTTTAGCAGGGATGGACTACGAGCAGTACTTC

j_gene: TRBJ1-2
abundance: few
v_gene: TRBV11-2
d_gene: .
CDR3aa: CASSLPVNYGYTF
CDR3nt: TGTGCCAGCAGCTTACCTGTTAACTATGGCTACACCTTC

j_gene: TRBJ2-1
abundance: few
v_gene: TRBV20-1
d_gene: TRBD2
CDR3aa: CSARSPAGGVYEQFF
CDR3nt: TGCAGTGCTAGATCCCCAGCGGGGGGGGTCTATGAGCAGTTCTTC

j_gene: TRBJ2-7
abundance: many
v_gene: TRBV7-2
d_gene: TRBD1
CDR3aa: CASSFDDRAPYEQYF
CDR3nt: TGTGCCAGCAGCTTCGACGACAGGGCACCCTACGAGCAGTACTTC

j_gene: TRBJ1-1
abundance: .
v_gene: TRBV6-5
d_gene: .
CDR3aa: CASRQGRITEAFF
CDR3nt: TGTGCCAGCAGACAGGGCCGGATCACTGAAGCTTTCTTT

j_gene: TRBJ2-4
abundance: .
v_gene: TRBV20-1
d_gene: TRBD2
CDR3aa: CSARGLAGERLAKNIQYF
CDR3nt: TGCAGTGCTAGAGGACTAGCGGGGGAACGCCTAGCCAAAAACATTCAGTACTTC

j_gene: TRBJ2-3
abundance: few
v_gene: TRBV12-3/TRBV12-4
d_gene: .
CDR3aa: CASRLTYTDTQYF
CDR3nt: TGTGCCAGCAGGCTCACGTACACAGATACGCAGTATTTT

j_gene: TRBJ2-5
abundance: few
v_gene: TRBV7-2
d_gene: .
CDR3aa: CASSLSGVGARTQYF
CDR3nt: TGTGCCAGCAGCTTAAGCGGTGTAGGGGCGAGGACCCAGTACTTC

j_gene: TRBJ2-1
abundance: few
v_gene: TRBV7-2
d_gene: .
CDR3aa: CASSLQEFGEQFF
CDR3nt: TGTGCCAGCAGCCTACAGGAGTTCGGCGAGCAGTTCTTC

j_gene: TRBJ1-6
abundance: many
v_gene: TRBV7-6
d_gene: .
CDR3aa: CASSLGTTSPLHF
CDR3nt: TGTGCCAGCAGCTTAGGGACCACTTCACCCCTCCACTTT